Described below is a single T cell receptor (beta chain) sequence and its context. The data are from a study of T cell clones after liver transplantation. Sequencing used immunoSEQ multiplex PCR; TCRdb keeps in-frame clones, though not all of them. The repertoire holds tens of thousands of clones, with about two thirds as singletons. The origin of this receptor is a human donor who received a liver transplant. Here the sequenced sample was CD4+ T cells from blood, taken before liver transplant.

The DNA for the CDR3 is TGTGCCAGCAGTTTTACCGGGACACCAAATTCACCCCTCCACTTT. Translated: CASSFTGTPNSPLHF. The V call is TRBV27, the J call TRBJ1-6, with D perhaps TRBD1 (6 bases). The CDR3 contains 15 residues. Germline V gene sequence: CDR1 MNHEY, CDR2 SMNVEV (reference sequence). The V gene lost 3 bases and the J gene lost 7 bases, with 13 bases spanning the gap.